The clone carrying this T cell receptor (beta chain) has just a few counts. What it recognizes is unknown. The data belong to a study of T cells in Graves' hyperthyroidism and ophthalmopathy. Study-wide points: Ophthalmopathy was separated from stable hyperthyroidism by a 13 V-J model. Among thyroid clonotypes expanded above 0.001, most also appeared in blood.

Thyroid ultrasound and orbital computed tomography, with clinical symptoms and serum thyroxine and TRAb, informed diagnoses. PBMCs were derived from roughly 10 ml fresh peripheral blood. Amplification targeted TCR beta CDR3 regions from RNA transcripts. TCR CDR3 regions were first amplified by RT-PCR with HTBI primers. TCRdb passed the multiplex PCR reads through MiXCR, listing each CDR3 protein once. This table holds more than 500,000 distinct CDR3 sequences, 15% to 20% found once. Germline V gene data show CDR1 as SGDLS and CDR2 as YYNGEE. V was trimmed by 3 bases and J by 0 bases, leaving 7 bases between them. CDR3 length equals 14 residues.

The sequence came from a woman in her twenties or thirties with Graves' hyperthyroidism. V gene TRBV9 combines with J gene TRBJ1-3; D is ambiguous. Material for sequencing was blood. The CDR3 DNA sequence: TGTGCCAGCAGCGGACACCACTCTGGAAACACCATATATTTT. Translated, it gives CASSGHHSGNTIYF. The full variable domain, in which reference TRBV9 and TRBJ1-3 provide the parts outside the CDR3, is DSGVTQTPKHLITATGQRVTLRCSPRSGDLSVYWYQQSLDQGLQFLIQYYNGEERAKGNILERFSAQQFPDLHSELNLSSLELGDSALYFCASSGHHSGNTIYFGEGSWLTVV.